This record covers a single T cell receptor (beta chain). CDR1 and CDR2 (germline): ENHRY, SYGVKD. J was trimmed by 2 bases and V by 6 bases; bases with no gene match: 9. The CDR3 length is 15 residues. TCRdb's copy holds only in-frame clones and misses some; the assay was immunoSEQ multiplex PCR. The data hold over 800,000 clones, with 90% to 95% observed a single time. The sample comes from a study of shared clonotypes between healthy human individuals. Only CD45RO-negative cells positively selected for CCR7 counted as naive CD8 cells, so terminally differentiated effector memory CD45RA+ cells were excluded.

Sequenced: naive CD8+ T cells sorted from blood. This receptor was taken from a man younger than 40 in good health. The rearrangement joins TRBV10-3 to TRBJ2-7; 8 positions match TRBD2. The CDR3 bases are TGTGCCATCAGCCAAAGCGGGAGCAACCCCTACGAGCAGTACTTC. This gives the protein CAISQSGSNPYEQYF.